Below, one TCR beta chain is given with its context. CDR3 length equals 14 residues. The germline V gene encodes CDR1 MNHNY and CDR2 SVGAGI (reference sequence). V was clipped by 3 bases and J by 8 bases, with 11 bases between them. These data are taken from a study of blood T cell repertoires in COVID-19. Study-level background: PBMCs, B-cell-depleted T cells, or T cells provided the cDNA or gDNA that made up the material.

Authors' data handling: Nucleated cell counts were estimated from reference gene primer amplification. Here immunoSEQ multiplex PCR was the method, and the copy in TCRdb shows in-frame clones only, minus some. D and trimming were read from the DNA, whereas the V and J calls and clone size are those reported in that table. The data hold about 170,000 clones, with approximately 90% observed a single time. The rearrangement uses TRBV6-6 and TRBJ1-6; TRBD1 is a possible D gene (5 bases). This receptor was obtained from a man between 60 and 75 years old with acute or convalescent COVID-19. The sample was peripheral blood. CDR3: CASSYGGVDSPLHF. The CDR3 DNA follows: TGTGCCAGCAGTTATGGAGGGGTTGATTCACCCCTCCACTTT.